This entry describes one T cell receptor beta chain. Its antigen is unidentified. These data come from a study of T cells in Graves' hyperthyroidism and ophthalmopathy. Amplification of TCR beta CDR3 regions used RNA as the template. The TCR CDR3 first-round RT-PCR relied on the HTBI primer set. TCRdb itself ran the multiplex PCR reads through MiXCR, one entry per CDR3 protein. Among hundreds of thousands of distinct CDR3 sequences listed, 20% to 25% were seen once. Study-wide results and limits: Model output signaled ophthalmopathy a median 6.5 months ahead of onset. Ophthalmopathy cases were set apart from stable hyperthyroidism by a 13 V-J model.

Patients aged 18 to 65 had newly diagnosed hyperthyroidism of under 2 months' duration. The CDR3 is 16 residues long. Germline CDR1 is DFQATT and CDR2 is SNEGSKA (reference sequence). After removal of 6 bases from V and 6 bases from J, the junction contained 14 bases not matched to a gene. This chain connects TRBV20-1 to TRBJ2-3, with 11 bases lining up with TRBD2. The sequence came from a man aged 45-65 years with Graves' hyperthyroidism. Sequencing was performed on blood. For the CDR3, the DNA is TGCAGTGCCCCCCCCTTAGCGGGAGGGCCGGGGGATACGCAGTATTTT. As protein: CSAPPLAGGPGDTQYF.